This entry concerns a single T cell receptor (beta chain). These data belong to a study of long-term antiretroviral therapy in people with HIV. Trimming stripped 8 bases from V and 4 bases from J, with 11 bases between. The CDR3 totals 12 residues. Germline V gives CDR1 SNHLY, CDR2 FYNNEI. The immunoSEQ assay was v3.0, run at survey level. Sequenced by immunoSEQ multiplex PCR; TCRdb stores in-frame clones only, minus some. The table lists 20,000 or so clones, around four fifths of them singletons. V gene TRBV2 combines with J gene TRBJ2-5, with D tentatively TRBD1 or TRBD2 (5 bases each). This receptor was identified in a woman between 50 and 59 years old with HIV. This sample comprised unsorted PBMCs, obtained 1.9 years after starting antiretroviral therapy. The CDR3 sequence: CASWGTGETQYF. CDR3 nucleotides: TGTGCCAGCTGGGGGACGGGAGAGACCCAGTACTTC.